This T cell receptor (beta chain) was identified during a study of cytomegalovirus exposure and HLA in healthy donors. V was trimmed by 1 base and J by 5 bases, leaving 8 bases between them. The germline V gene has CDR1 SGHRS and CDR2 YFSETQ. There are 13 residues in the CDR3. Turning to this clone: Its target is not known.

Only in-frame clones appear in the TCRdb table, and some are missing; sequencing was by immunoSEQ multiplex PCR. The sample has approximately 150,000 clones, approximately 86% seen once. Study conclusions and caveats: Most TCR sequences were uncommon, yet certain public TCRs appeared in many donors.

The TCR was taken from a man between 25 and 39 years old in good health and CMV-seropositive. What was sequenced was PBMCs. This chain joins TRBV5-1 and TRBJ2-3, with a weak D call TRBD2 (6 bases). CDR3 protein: CASSLRGGDTQYF. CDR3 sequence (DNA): TGCGCCAGCAGCTTGCGGGGAGGAGATACGCAGTATTTT.